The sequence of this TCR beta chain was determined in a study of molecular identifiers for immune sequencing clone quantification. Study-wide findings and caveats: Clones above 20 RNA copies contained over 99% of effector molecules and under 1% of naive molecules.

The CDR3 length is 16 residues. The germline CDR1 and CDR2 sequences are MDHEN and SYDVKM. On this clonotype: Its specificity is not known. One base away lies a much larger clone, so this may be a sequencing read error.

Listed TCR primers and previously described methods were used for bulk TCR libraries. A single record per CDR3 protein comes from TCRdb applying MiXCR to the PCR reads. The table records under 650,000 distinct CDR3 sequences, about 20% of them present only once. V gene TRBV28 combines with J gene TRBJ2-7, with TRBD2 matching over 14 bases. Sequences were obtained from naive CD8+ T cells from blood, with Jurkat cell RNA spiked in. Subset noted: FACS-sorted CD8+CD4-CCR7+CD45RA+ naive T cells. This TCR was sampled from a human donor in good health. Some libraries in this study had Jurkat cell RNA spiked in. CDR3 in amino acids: CASSSRGLAGAYERYF. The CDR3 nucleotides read TGTGCCAGCAGTTCCCGGGGACTAGCGGGAGCATACGAGCGGTACTTC.